These 10 T cell receptor beta chains originate from one sample sequenced in a study of T cell changes during pregnancy in multiple sclerosis. Using immunoSEQ multiplex PCR, the repertoire was profiled, and TCRdb retains in-frame clones only, with some absent. The table shows about 15,000 clones, with 95% to 96% occurring only once. The sequenced sample was peripheral blood, obtained in the third trimester of pregnancy. These TCRs come from a female donor with multiple sclerosis, enrolled in a pregnancy study.

The V gene is TRBV9, the J gene TRBJ1-1; D may be TRBD1 (5 bases). The V and J ends lost 0 bases and 9 bases respectively, with 12 bases between them. Germline assignment: CDR1 SGDLS and CDR2 YYNGEE. The CDR3 sequence is 13 residues long. The CDR3 coding sequence is TGTGCCAGCAGCGTAGATTGGGGGGGTCAAGCTTTCTTT. This translates into CASSVDWGGQAFF.

The chain carries TRBV27 and TRBJ1-4; 7 bases line up with TRBD1. The germline gives CDR1 MNHEY, CDR2 SMNVEV (reference sequence). CDR3 size: 16 residues. V shed 4 bases and J 5 bases; nucleotides not matched to a gene: 10. CDR3 sequence reads: CASSYLRTGTNEKLFF. CDR3 DNA sequence: TGTGCCAGCAGTTATCTCAGGACAGGAACAAATGAAAAACTGTTTTTT.

The chain uses TRBV5-1 and TRBJ2-1, with D unresolved. Trimming left V 1 base short and J 0 bases short, with 8 bases between. CDR3 length: 15 residues. Germline V gene data show CDR1 as SGHRS and CDR2 as YFSETQ. CDR3 bases: TGCGCCAGCAGCTTGTATTCCAGCTCCTACAATGAGCAGTTCTTC. It is translated as CASSLYSSSYNEQFF.

This chain uses TRBV2 with TRBJ1-5; 10 bases map to TRBD1. This CDR3 contains 19 residues. V lost 5 bases and J lost 0; bases outside the gene matches: 13. Germline V gives CDR1 SNHLY, CDR2 FYNNEI. In nucleotides, the CDR3 is TGTGCCAGCAGTTTGCCGACAGGGGGCCCTGTGTATAGCAATCAGCCCCAGCATTTT. Protein product: CASSLPTGGPVYSNQPQHF.

The CDR3 protein is CASSPSEGNTIYF. The DNA for the CDR3 is TGTGCCAGCAGCCCCTCTGAGGGAAACACCATATATTTT. The chain is built from TRBV7-3 and TRBJ1-3; D not certain. Per germline, CDR1 SGHTA and CDR2 FQGTGA. CDR3 length: 13 residues. V lost 5 bases to trimming and J lost 4 bases, with 9 bases between them.

V gene TRBV27 combines with J gene TRBJ1-5, with 10 bases fitting TRBD1. The CDR3 runs 15 residues. Germline V gene lookup returns CDR1 MNHEY and CDR2 SMNVEV (reference sequence). Germline trimming cut 6 bases from V and 2 bases from J; bases unmatched to any gene: 4. The CDR3 reads CASRPGQGRNQPQHF. CDR3 DNA sequence: TGTGCCAGCAGACCGGGACAGGGGCGCAATCAGCCCCAGCATTTT.

The rearrangement uses TRBV15 and TRBJ2-3; 8 positions match TRBD1. J lost 0 bases, V lost 1 base, and 12 bases had no gene match. The CDR3 extends over 19 amino acids. In germline, CDR1 is LNHNV, CDR2 YYDKDF (reference sequence). CDR3 in amino acids: CATSRAWDRTSLSTDTQYF. Written as DNA, the CDR3 is TGTGCCACCAGCAGAGCCTGGGACAGGACATCCCTAAGCACAGATACGCAGTATTTT.

This clone was observed a few times. J is TRBJ1-5 and V is TRBV4-2; possible D gene TRBD1, 6 bases. CDR1 and CDR2 (germline): LGHNA, YNFKEQ. The V end was cut by 5 bases, the J end by 4 bases, with 12 bases between. The CDR3 spans 14 residues. The CDR3, as DNA: TGTGCCAGCAGCTACGGACAGATAAATCAGCCCCAGCATTTT. This codes for CASSYGQINQPQHF.

The V gene is TRBV14, the J gene TRBJ1-1; D is unclear. The germline CDR1 and CDR2 sequences are SGHDN and FVKESK. The CDR3 consists of 15 residues. Between the trimmed V and J ends, which lost 0 bases and 3 bases, there was a span of 11 bases. CDR3 sequence: CASSQEGRRYTEAFF. DNA for the CDR3: TGTGCCAGCAGCCAAGAAGGCAGGCGTTACACTGAAGCTTTCTTT.

The V gene is TRBV15, the J gene TRBJ1-5; 8 bases match TRBD1. Germline CDR1 LNHNV, CDR2 YYDKDF (reference sequence). This CDR3 comprises 16 residues. Trimming cost V 3 bases and J 1 base; bases outside gene matches: 5. CDR3 residues: CATSRGQVGSNQPQHF. The CDR3 bases are TGTGCCACCAGCAGGGGACAGGTTGGGAGCAATCAGCCCCAGCATTTT.